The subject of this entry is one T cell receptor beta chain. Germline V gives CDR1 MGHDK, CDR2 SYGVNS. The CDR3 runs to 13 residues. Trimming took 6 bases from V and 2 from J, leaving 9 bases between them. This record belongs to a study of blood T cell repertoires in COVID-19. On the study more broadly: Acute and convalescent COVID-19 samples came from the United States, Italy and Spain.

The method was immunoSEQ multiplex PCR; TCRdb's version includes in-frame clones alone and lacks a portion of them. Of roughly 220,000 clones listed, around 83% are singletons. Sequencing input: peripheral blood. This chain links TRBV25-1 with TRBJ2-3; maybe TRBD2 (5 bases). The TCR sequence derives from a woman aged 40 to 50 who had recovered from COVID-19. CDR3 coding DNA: TGTGCCAGCAGGGACTTGTTCACAGATACGCAGTATTTT. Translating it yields CASRDLFTDTQYF.